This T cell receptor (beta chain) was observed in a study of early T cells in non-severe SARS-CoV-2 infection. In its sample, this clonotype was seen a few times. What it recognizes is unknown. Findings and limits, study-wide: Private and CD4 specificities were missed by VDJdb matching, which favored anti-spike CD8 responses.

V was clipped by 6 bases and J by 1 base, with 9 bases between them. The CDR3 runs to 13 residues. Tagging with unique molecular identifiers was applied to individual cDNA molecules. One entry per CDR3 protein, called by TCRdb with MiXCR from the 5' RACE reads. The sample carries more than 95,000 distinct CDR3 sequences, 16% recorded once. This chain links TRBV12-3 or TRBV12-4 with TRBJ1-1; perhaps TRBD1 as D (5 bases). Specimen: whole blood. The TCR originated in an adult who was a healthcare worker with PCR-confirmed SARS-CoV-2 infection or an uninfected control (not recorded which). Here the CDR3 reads CASRHTGNTEAFF. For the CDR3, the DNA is TGTGCCAGCAGACATACAGGGAACACTGAAGCTTTCTTT.